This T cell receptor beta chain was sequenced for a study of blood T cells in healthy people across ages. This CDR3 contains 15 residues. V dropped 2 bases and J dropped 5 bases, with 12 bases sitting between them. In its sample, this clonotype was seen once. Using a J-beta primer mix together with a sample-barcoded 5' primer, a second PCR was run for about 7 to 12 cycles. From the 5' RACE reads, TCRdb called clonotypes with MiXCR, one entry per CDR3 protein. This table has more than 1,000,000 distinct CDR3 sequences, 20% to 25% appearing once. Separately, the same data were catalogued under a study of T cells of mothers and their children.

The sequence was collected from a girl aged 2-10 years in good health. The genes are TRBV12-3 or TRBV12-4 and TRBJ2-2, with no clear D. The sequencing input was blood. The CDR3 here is CASSLLVDHTGELFF. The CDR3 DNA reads TGTGCCAGCAGTTTATTAGTCGACCATACCGGGGAGCTGTTTTTT.